Below, one T cell receptor beta chain is given with its context. This entry is derived from a study of cytotoxic CD8 clonotypes in ibrutinib-treated CLL. TCRdb keeps only in-frame clones here, not all; method: immunoSEQ multiplex PCR. The sample has over 150,000 clones, about 72% seen once. This TCR was sampled from a human donor with chronic lymphocytic leukemia. The source material was PBMCs, sampled after 24 months of ibrutinib treatment.

Here the CDR3 reads CASSQSRPTQSGNTIYF. The CDR3 region has the DNA TGTGCCAGCAGCCAATCCCGACCGACACAGTCTGGAAACACCATATATTTT. The V gene is TRBV7-2, the J gene TRBJ1-3; D is unresolved. V lost 5 bases and J lost 1, with 18 bases in between. There are 17 residues in the CDR3. Germline V gives CDR1 SGHTA, CDR2 FQGNSA.